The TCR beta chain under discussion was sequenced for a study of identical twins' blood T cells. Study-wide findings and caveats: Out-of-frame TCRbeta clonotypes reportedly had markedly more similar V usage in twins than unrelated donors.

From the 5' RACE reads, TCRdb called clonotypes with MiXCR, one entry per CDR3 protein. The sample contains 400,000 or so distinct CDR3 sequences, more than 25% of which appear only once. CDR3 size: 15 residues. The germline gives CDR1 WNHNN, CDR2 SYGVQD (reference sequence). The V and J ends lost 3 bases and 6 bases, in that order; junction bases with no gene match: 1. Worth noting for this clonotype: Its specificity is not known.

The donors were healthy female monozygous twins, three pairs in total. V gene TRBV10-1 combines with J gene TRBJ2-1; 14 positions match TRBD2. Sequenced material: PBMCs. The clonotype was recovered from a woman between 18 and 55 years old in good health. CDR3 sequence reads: CASSDGTSGSNEQFF. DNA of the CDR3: TGCGCCAGCAGTGACGGGACTAGCGGGAGCAATGAGCAGTTCTTC.